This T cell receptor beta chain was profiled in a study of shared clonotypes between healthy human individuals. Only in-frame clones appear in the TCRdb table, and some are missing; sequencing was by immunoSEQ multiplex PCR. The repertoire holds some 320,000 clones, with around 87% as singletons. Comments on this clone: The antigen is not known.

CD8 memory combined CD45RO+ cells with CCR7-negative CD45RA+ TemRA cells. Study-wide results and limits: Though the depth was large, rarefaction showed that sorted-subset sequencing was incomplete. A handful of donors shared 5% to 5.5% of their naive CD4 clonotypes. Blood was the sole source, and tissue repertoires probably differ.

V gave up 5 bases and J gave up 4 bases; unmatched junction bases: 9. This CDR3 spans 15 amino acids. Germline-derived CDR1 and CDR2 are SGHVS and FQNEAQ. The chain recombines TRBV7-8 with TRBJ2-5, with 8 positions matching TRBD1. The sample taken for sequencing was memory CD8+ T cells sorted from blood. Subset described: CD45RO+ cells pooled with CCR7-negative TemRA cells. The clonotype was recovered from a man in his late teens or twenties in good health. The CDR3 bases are TGTGCCAGCAGCACTTTGACAGGGGTTGGAGAGACCCAGTACTTC. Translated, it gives CASSTLTGVGETQYF.